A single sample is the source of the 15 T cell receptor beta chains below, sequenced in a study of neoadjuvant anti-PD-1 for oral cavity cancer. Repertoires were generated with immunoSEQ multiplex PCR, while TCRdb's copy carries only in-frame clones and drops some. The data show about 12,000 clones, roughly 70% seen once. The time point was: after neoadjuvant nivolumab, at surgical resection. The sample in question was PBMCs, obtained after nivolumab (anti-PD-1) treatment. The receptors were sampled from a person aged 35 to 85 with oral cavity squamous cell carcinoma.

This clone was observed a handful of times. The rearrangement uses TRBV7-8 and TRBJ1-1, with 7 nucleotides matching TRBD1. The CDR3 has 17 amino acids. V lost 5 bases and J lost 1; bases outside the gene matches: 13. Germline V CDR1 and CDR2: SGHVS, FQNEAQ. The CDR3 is CASSPRQGVMGNTEAFF. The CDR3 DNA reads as TGTGCCAGCAGCCCTCGCCAGGGGGTAATGGGGAACACTGAAGCTTTCTTT.

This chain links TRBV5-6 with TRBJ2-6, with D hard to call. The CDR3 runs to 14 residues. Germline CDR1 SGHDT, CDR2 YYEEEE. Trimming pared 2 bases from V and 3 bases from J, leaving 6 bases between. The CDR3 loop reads CASSFGVGANVLTF. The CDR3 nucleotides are TGTGCCAGCAGCTTTGGGGTTGGGGCCAACGTCCTGACTTTC.

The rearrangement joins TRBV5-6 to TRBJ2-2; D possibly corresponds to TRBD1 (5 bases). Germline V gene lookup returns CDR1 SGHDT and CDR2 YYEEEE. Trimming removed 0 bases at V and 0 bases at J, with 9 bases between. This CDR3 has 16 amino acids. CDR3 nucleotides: TGTGCCAGCAGCTTGGCGGTGACAGCGAACACCGGGGAGCTGTTTTTT. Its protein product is CASSLAVTANTGELFF.

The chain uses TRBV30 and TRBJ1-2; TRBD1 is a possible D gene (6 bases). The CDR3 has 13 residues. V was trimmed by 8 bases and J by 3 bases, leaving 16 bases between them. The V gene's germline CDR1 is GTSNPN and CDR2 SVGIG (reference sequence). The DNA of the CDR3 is TGTGCCGCCCGCGGGACACCTTACTATGGCTACACCTTC. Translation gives CAARGTPYYGYTF.

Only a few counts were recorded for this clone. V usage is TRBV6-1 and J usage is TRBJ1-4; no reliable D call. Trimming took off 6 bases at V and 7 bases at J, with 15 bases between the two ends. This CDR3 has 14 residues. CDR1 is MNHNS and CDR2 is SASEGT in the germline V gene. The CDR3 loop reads CASRVGGAGEKLFF. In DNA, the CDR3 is TGTGCCAGCAGAGTGGGCGGAGCGGGTGAAAAACTGTTTTTT.

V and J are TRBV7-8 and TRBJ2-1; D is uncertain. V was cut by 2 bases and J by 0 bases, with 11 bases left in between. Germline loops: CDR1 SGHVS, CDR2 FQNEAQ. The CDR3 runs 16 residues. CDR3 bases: TGTGCCAGCAGCTTACAGCCAGTAGGCTCCTACAATGAGCAGTTCTTC. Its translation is CASSLQPVGSYNEQFF.

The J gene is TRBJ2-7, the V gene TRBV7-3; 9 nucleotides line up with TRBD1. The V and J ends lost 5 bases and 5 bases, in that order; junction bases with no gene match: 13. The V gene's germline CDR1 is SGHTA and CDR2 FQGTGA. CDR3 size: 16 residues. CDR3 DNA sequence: TGTGCCAGCAGCCAGGGGGGGACAGGGACCGCCCACGAGCAGTACTTC. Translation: CASSQGGTGTAHEQYF. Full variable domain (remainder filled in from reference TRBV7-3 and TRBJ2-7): GAGVSQTPSNKVTEKGKYVELRCDPISGHTALYWYRQSLGQGPEFLIYFQGTGAADDSGLPNDRFFAVRPEGSVSTLKIQRTERGDSAVYLCASSQGGTGTAHEQYFGPGTRLTVT.

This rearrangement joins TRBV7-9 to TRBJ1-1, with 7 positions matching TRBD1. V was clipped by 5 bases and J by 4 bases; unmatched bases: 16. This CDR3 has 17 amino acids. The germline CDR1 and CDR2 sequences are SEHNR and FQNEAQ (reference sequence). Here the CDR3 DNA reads TGTGCCAGCAGCCCCGCGCAGGGGGTGGCTGGTAGCACTGAAGCTTTCTTT. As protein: CASSPAQGVAGSTEAFF. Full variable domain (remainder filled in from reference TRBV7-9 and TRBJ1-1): DTGVSQNPRHKITKRGQNVTFRCDPISEHNRLYWYRQTLGQGPEFLTYFQNEAQLEKSRLLSDRFSAERPKGSFSTLEIQRTEQGDSAMYLCASSPAQGVAGSTEAFFGQGTRLTVV.

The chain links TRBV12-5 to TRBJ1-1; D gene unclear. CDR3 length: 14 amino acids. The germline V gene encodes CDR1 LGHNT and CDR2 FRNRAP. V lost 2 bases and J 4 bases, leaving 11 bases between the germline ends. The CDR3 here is CASGLNGLGTEAFF. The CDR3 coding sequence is TGTGCTAGTGGTTTGAACGGGCTCGGCACTGAAGCTTTCTTT.

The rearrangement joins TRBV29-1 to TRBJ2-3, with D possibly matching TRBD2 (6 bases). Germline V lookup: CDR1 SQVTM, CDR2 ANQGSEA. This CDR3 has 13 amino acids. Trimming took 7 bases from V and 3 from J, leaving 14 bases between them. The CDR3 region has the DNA TGCAGCGGTGGACTGGGGAGGACAGATACGCAGTATTTT. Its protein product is CSGGLGRTDTQYF.

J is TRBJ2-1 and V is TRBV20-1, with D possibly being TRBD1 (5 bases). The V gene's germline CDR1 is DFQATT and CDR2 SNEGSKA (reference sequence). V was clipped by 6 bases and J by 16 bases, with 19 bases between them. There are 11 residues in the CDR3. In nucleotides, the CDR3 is TGCAGTGCCGACCGGAGCCAGGGAAGATTCTTC. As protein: CSADRSQGRFF.

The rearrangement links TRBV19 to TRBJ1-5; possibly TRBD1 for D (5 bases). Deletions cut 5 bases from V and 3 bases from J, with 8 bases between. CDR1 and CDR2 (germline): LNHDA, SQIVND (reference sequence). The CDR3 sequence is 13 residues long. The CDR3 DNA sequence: TGTGCCAGTAGTCAGGGATACAATCAGCCCCAGCATTTT. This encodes CASSQGYNQPQHF. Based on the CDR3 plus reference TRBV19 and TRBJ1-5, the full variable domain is DGGITQSPKYLFRKEGQNVTLSCEQNLNHDAMYWYRQDPGQGLRLIYYSQIVNDFQKGDIAEGYSVSREKKESFPLTVTSAQKNPTAFYLCASSQGYNQPQHFGDGTRLSIL.

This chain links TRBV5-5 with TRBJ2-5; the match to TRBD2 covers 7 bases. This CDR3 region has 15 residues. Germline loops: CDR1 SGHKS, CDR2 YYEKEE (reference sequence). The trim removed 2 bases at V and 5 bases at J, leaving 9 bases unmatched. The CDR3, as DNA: TGTGCCAGCAGCTTTGGGCTAGCGGTCGGGGAGACCCAGTACTTC. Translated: CASSFGLAVGETQYF.

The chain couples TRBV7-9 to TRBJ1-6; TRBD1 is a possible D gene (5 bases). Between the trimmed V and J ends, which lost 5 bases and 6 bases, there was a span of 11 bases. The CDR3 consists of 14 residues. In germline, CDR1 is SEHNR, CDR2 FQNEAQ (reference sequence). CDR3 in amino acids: CASSGLGPNSPLHF. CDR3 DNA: TGTGCCAGCAGCGGGCTGGGGCCTAATTCACCCCTCCACTTT.

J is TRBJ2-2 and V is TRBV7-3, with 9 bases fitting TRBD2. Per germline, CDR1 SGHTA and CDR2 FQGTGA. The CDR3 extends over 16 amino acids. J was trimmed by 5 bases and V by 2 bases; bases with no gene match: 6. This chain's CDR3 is CASSLQGGRATGELFF. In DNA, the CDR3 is TGTGCCAGCAGCTTACAGGGCGGGAGGGCGACCGGGGAGCTGTTTTTT.